This T cell receptor beta chain was sequenced for a study of T and B cells in COVID-19 patients. Looking at the study overall: Blood was sampled from COVID-19 patients who were either actively infected or recovered. Critical illness requiring mechanical ventilation or extracorporeal membrane oxygenation affected about 60% of the roughly 20 active-infection patients.

Many counts were recorded for this clonotype. The antigen is undetermined. Blood genomic DNA input for TRB amplification was about 250-500 ng. TRB rearrangements were amplified by multiplex PCR with BIOMED2 TRB-A/B primers. TCRdb analysed the multiplex PCR reads with MiXCR anew, one entry per CDR3 protein. The sample carries 5,000 or so distinct CDR3 sequences, just under 20% recorded once. Study-level results: Clonality of TRB repertoires was high in active COVID-19; recovery brought above-healthy diversity and richness.

Germline values: CDR1 SGHTA, CDR2 FQGNSA. The CDR3 length is 15 residues. V lost 1 base and J 5 bases, leaving 12 bases between the germline ends. This receptor was identified in a human donor who had recovered from COVID-19. The genes are TRBV7-2 and TRBJ2-1; D is possibly TRBD1 (5 bases). Sequencing was done on a sample of blood. Here the CDR3 DNA reads TGTGCCAGCAGCTTAGAAGGGGTGTCTCACAATGAGCAGTTCTTC. As protein: CASSLEGVSHNEQFF. The entire variable domain, with the rest obtained from reference TRBV7-2 and TRBJ2-1, is as follows: GAGVSQSPSNKVTEKGKDVELRCDPISGHTALYWYRQSLGQGLEFLIYFQGNSAPDKSGLPSDRFSAERTGGSVSTLTIQRTQQEDSAVYLCASSLEGVSHNEQFFGPGTRLTVL.